This is a list of T cell receptor beta chains from one sample in a study of control samples from healthy donors and cancer patients. The protocol was immunoSEQ multiplex PCR, while the TCRdb copy is restricted to in-frame clones and leaves out a portion. The data include around 190,000 clones; the top ten clones carry 2% to 2.5%. Material: blood. The receptor source for this set is a woman between 25 and 40 years old in good health. Both conserved end residues are part of each CDR3. The D gene is left open where the match is weak.

D: TRBD1; J: TRBJ1-2; V: TRBV19; CDR3: CASSLSGTGGPYGYTF; DNA: TGTGCCAGTAGTCTCTCCGGGACAGGGGGCCCCTATGGCTACACCTTC
D: TRBD2; J: TRBJ2-3; V: TRBV7-8; CDR3: CASSLDGRGLAGTDTQYF; DNA: TGTGCCAGCAGCTTAGATGGGCGAGGACTAGCTGGCACAGATACGCAGTATTTT
D: -; J: TRBJ1-2; V: TRBV4-3; CDR3: CASSQDTGFGGYTF; DNA: TGCGCCAGCAGCCAAGACACAGGGTTCGGAGGCTACACCTTC
D: -; J: TRBJ1-6; V: TRBV30; CDR3: CAWSSPGLGSSPLHF; DNA: TGTGCCTGGAGTTCTCCGGGCCTAGGGAGTTCACCCCTCCACTTT
D: TRBD1; J: TRBJ2-1; V: TRBV5-5; CDR3: CASIHQGDEQFF; DNA: TGTGCCAGCATCCACCAGGGGGATGAGCAGTTCTTC
D: TRBD2; J: TRBJ2-7; V: TRBV5-1; CDR3: CASSPPLAGGNYEQYF; DNA: TGCGCCAGCAGCCCCCCTCTAGCGGGGGGTAACTACGAGCAGTACTTC
D: -; J: TRBJ1-1; V: TRBV30; CDR3: CAWSAGYMNTEAFF; DNA: TGTGCCTGGAGTGCTGGGTACATGAACACTGAAGCTTTCTTT
D: TRBD1; J: TRBJ1-6; V: TRBV3-1/TRBV3-2; CDR3: CASRRGTGLSPLHF; DNA: TGTGCCAGCAGACGCGGGACAGGTCTTTCACCCCTCCACTTT
D: TRBD1; J: TRBJ1-1; V: TRBV5-1; CDR3: CASSLETGHTEAFF; DNA: TGCGCCAGCAGCTTAGAGACAGGGCACACTGAAGCTTTCTTT
D: -; J: TRBJ2-3; V: TRBV5-1; CDR3: CASSLVDTQYF; DNA: TGCGCCAGCAGCTTGGTCGATACGCAGTATTTT
D: -; J: TRBJ1-6; V: TRBV11-2; CDR3: CASSFSLRGAGSPLHF; DNA: TGTGCCAGCAGCTTCTCTTTGCGCGGGGCAGGGTCACCCCTCCACTTT
D: -; J: TRBJ2-7; V: TRBV25-1; CDR3: CASRDLTDSFYEQYF; DNA: TGTGCCAGCAGGGACTTAACAGATTCTTTCTACGAGCAGTACTTC
D: TRBD1; J: TRBJ1-1; V: TRBV5-4; CDR3: CASSLGQGPAFF; DNA: TGTGCCAGCAGCCTAGGACAGGGGCCAGCTTTCTTT
D: -; J: TRBJ1-2; V: TRBV28; CDR3: CASSPGYTGYTF; DNA: TGTGCCAGCAGTCCCGGGTATACTGGCTACACCTTC
D: -; J: TRBJ2-7; V: TRBV28; CDR3: CASGLKGPYEQYF; DNA: TGTGCCAGCGGGTTGAAGGGCCCCTACGAGCAGTACTTC
D: -; J: TRBJ1-1; V: TRBV7-9; CDR3: CASSLGTEAFF; DNA: TGTGCCAGCAGCTTAGGCACTGAAGCTTTCTTT
D: -; J: TRBJ1-1; V: TRBV6-1; CDR3: CASSEAPRPSAEAFF; DNA: TGTGCCAGCAGTGAAGCCCCGAGGCCGAGCGCTGAAGCTTTCTTT
D: -; J: TRBJ1-6; V: TRBV7-6; CDR3: CASSKGVFGQQGSPLHF; DNA: TGTGCCAGCAGCAAGGGGGTATTTGGACAGCAAGGTTCACCCCTCCACTTT
D: -; J: TRBJ2-7; V: TRBV24-1; CDR3: CATSDLAGDEQYF; DNA: TGTGCCACCAGTGATTTGGCAGGGGACGAGCAGTACTTC
D: -; J: TRBJ1-2; V: TRBV5-4; CDR3: CASSLAGVRAHFSFYGYTF; DNA: TGTGCCAGCAGCTTGGCCGGGGTCAGGGCCCACTTCTCTTTCTATGGCTACACCTTC
D: TRBD2; J: TRBJ2-1; V: TRBV18; CDR3: CASSPSATSGGAREQFF; DNA: TGTGCCAGCTCACCATCTGCTACTAGCGGGGGGGCCAGGGAGCAGTTCTTC
D: -; J: TRBJ2-7; V: TRBV4-1; CDR3: CASSQAVSLSSYEQYF; DNA: TGCGCCAGCAGCCAAGCGGTTAGCTTAAGCTCCTACGAGCAGTACTTC
D: TRBD1; J: TRBJ2-2; V: TRBV3-1/TRBV3-2; CDR3: CASSPETGPGELFF; DNA: TGTGCCAGCAGCCCGGAGACAGGGCCCGGGGAGCTGTTTTTT
D: -; J: TRBJ1-6; V: TRBV9; CDR3: CASSVGFVEVMRSSYNSPLHF; DNA: TGTGCCAGCAGCGTGGGTTTTGTCGAGGTTATGAGGAGCTCCTATAATTCACCCCTCCACTTT
D: -; J: TRBJ1-5; V: TRBV12-3/TRBV12-4; CDR3: CASSLYDNQPQHF; DNA: TGTGCCAGCAGCCTCTACGACAATCAGCCCCAGCATTTT
D: -; J: TRBJ1-3; V: TRBV3-1/TRBV3-2; CDR3: CASSQDPGSSGNTIYF; DNA: TGTGCCAGCAGCCAAGATCCAGGGAGCTCTGGAAACACCATATATTTT
D: TRBD2; J: TRBJ2-1; V: TRBV24-1; CDR3: CATSDPTRGGEDNEQFF; DNA: TGTGCCACCAGTGACCCGACGCGGGGGGGGGAAGACAATGAGCAGTTCTTC
D: -; J: TRBJ1-2; V: TRBV27; CDR3: CASSLLGAYGYTF; DNA: TGTGCCAGCAGTTTACTCGGGGCCTATGGCTACACCTTC
D: -; J: TRBJ2-7; V: TRBV10-2; CDR3: CASSGNYEQYF; DNA: TGCGCCAGCAGTGGGAACTACGAGCAGTACTTC
D: -; J: TRBJ1-3; V: TRBV2; CDR3: CASIPTGLGTIYF; DNA: TGTGCCAGCATACCTACGGGCCTGGGCACCATATATTTT
D: TRBD1; J: TRBJ1-2; V: TRBV6-4; CDR3: CASSEGAGGYGYTF; DNA: TGTGCCAGCAGTGAGGGGGCAGGGGGCTATGGCTACACCTTC
D: -; J: TRBJ1-6; V: TRBV18; CDR3: CASSPPIRPGPRENSPLHF; DNA: TGTGCCAGCTCACCACCTATACGGCCAGGACCTAGGGAGAATTCACCCCTCCACTTT
D: TRBD2; J: TRBJ2-1; V: TRBV27; CDR3: CASSSPGLAGRSSYNEQFF; DNA: TGTGCCAGCAGTTCACCGGGACTAGCGGGGAGGAGCTCCTACAATGAGCAGTTCTTC
D: -; J: TRBJ1-5; V: TRBV11-2; CDR3: CASSSGRWGDQPQHF; DNA: TGTGCCAGCAGCTCGGGACGGTGGGGGGATCAGCCCCAGCATTTT
D: -; J: TRBJ2-7; V: TRBV5-4; CDR3: CASSPSRGTYYEQYF; DNA: TGTGCCAGCAGCCCGAGCCGGGGCACTTACTACGAGCAGTACTTC
D: -; J: TRBJ2-7; V: TRBV3-1/TRBV3-2; CDR3: CASSQTQRVNDYEQYF; DNA: TGTGCCAGCAGCCAGACCCAGAGGGTTAACGACTACGAGCAGTACTTC